Sequencing of this T cell receptor (beta chain) was carried out in a study of control samples from healthy donors and cancer patients. With V trimmed by 5 bases and J by 3 bases, 7 bases remained unmatched. Germline V gene sequence: CDR1 SEHNR, CDR2 FQNEAQ (reference sequence). This CDR3 region has 16 residues. Produced via immunoSEQ multiplex PCR; TCRdb's table is partial and in-frame only. Altogether almost 95,000 clones are present, roughly nine tenths being singletons, with the ten largest covering about 4%. This clone has a handful of counts. The sequenced sample was blood. This chain joins TRBV7-9 and TRBJ2-2; 9 positions match TRBD2. This clonotype was sampled from a woman aged 18-29 years in good health. As DNA, the CDR3 is TGTGCCAGCAGCGGAGCGGGGGGCTCCGACACCGGGGAGCTGTTTTTT. It codes for CASSGAGGSDTGELFF.